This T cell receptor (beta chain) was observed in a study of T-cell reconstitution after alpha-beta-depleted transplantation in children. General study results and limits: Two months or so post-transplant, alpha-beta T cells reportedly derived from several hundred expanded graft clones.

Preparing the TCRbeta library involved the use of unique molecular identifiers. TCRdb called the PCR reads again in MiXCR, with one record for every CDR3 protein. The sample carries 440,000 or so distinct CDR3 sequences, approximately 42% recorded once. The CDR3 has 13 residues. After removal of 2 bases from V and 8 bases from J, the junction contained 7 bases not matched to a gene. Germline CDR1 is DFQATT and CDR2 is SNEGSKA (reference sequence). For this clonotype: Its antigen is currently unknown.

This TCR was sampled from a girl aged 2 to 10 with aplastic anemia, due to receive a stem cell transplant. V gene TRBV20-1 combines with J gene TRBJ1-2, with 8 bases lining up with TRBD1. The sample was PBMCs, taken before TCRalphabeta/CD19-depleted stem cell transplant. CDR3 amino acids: CSARRTGFGGYTF. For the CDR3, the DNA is TGCAGTGCTAGAAGGACAGGGTTCGGAGGCTACACCTTC.